Below, 28 T cell receptor beta chains from the same sample are listed, as sequenced in a study of control samples from healthy donors and cancer patients. Clones were read by immunoSEQ multiplex PCR, and TCRdb kept only the in-frame ones, dropping some. The repertoire holds about 120,000 clones, with around 87% as singletons. The sequenced sample was blood. The receptor source for this set is a man aged 30-40 years in good health.

The chain recombines TRBV18 with TRBJ2-7, with no clear D. This CDR3 region has 15 residues. V was shortened by 1 base and J by 1 base, with 11 bases between the two germline ends. In germline, CDR1 is KGHSH, CDR2 LQKENI. The CDR3 DNA reads TGTGCCAGCTCACCACGGTATGGCGGATCCTACGAGCAGTACTTC. Its translation: CASSPRYGGSYEQYF.

This clone was observed a few times. The chain employs TRBV20-1 and TRBJ2-7; D tentatively fits TRBD1 or TRBD2 (5 bases each). This CDR3 has 11 amino acids. The V end was cut by 6 bases, the J end by 2 bases, with 8 bases between. Germline CDR1 and CDR2: DFQATT and SNEGSKA (reference sequence). In nucleotides, the CDR3 is TGCAGTGCATCGGGGCCCTACGAGCAGTACTTC. It yields the protein CSASGPYEQYF.

The chain has TRBV19 and TRBJ2-5, with 7 bases identical to TRBD2. The CDR3 length is 15 residues. V shed 5 bases and J 5 bases; nucleotides not matched to a gene: 11. Germline V CDR1 and CDR2: LNHDA, SQIVND (reference sequence). The CDR3 nucleotides read TGTGCCAGTAGTCCGGGGGGACTCGGGGTGGAGACCCAGTACTTC. Its translation is CASSPGGLGVETQYF.

In this sample, this clone turned up once. The chain recombines TRBV24-1 with TRBJ2-7, with TRBD1 identical over 11 bases. There are 16 residues in the CDR3. Looked up from germline, CDR1 is KGHDR and CDR2 is SFDVKD. J was trimmed by 2 bases and V by 3 bases; bases with no gene match: 5. The CDR3 coding sequence is TGTGCCACCAGTGATCCTTCGGGACAGGGGGCCTACGAGCAGTACTTC. This sequence encodes CATSDPSGQGAYEQYF.

The chain joins TRBV10-3 to TRBJ2-3, with D perhaps TRBD1 (5 bases). This CDR3 spans 14 amino acids. V was pared by 7 bases and J by 4 bases, with 15 bases between. Germline-derived CDR1 and CDR2 are ENHRY and SYGVKD. CDR3 bases: TGTGCCATCAAGGACACCCGGAGCGCAGATACGCAGTATTTT. This encodes CAIKDTRSADTQYF.

This rearrangement joins TRBV3-1 (or the pseudogene TRBV3-2) to TRBJ2-2; possibly TRBD1 or TRBD2 for D (5 bases each). With 0 bases removed from V and 6 bases from J, the gap between germline ends came to 11 bases. The CDR3 is 15 amino acids. Germline CDR1 and CDR2: LGHDT and YNNKEL (reference sequence). The CDR3 DNA sequence: TGTGCCAGCAGCCAAGAGGTCAGGGACGCCGGGGAGCTGTTTTTT. Protein product: CASSQEVRDAGELFF.

The V and J genes are TRBV5-1 and TRBJ1-3; D possibly corresponds to TRBD1 (6 bases). Trimming cost V 4 bases and J 7 bases, with 21 bases left between them. CDR1 and CDR2 from the germline V gene are SGHRS and YFSETQ. The length of the CDR3 is 16 residues. The chain's CDR3 is CASSNNGQGLGNTIYF. CDR3 nucleotides: TGCGCCAGCAGCAACAACGGGCAGGGGCTGGGGAACACCATATATTTT. Looking up the rest from reference TRBV5-1 and TRBJ1-3 gives the full variable domain: KAGVTQTPRYLIKTRGQQVTLSCSPISGHRSVSWYQQTPGQGLQFLFEYFSETQRNKGNFPGRFSGRQFSNSRSEMNVSTLELGDSALYLCASSNNGQGLGNTIYFGEGSWLTVV.

The chain couples TRBV29-1 to TRBJ2-3, with D perhaps matching TRBD1 or TRBD2 (6 bases each). Trimming took 1 base from V and 3 from J, leaving 8 bases between them. Germline CDR1 SQVTM, CDR2 ANQGSEA. This CDR3 region has 13 residues. CDR3 residues: CSVEAGATDTQYF. CDR3 DNA sequence: TGCAGCGTTGAAGCGGGGGCGACAGATACGCAGTATTTT.

This chain links TRBV6-5 with TRBJ2-5; 8 bases align to TRBD2. The CDR3 length is 15 residues. V trimming: 6 bases; J trimming: 4 bases; junction bases outside the gene matches: 10. Per the germline V gene, CDR1 is MNHEY and CDR2 is SVGAGI. CDR3 DNA sequence: TGTGCCAGCAGCCGGGGGGGTGGGCTAGGAGAGACCCAGTACTTC. It specifies CASSRGGGLGETQYF.

The CDR3 region has the DNA TGTGCCAGCAGTTTAAGCCGACTAGGCTACGAGCAGTACTTC. Protein sequence: CASSLSRLGYEQYF. The V call is TRBV27, the J call TRBJ2-7; D perhaps matches TRBD2 (6 bases). Between the trimmed V and J ends, which lost 2 bases and 3 bases, there was a span of 11 bases. Germline-derived CDR1 and CDR2 are MNHEY and SMNVEV (reference sequence). The CDR3 length is 14 residues.

V usage is TRBV28 and J usage is TRBJ2-4, with D maybe TRBD2 (6 bases). Trimming stripped 8 bases from V and 1 base from J, with 12 bases between. CDR1 is MDHEN and CDR2 is SYDVKM in the germline V gene. The CDR3 sequence is 14 residues long. Here the CDR3 DNA reads TGTGCCAGCGGCCGAGGAGGGGCCAAAAACATTCAGTACTTC. Translated: CASGRGGAKNIQYF.

The chain is built from TRBV5-8 and TRBJ1-6; no firm D call. CDR1 is SGHTS, CDR2 YDEGEE, per germline. The CDR3 spans 16 residues. Trimming pared 2 bases from V and 8 bases from J, leaving 17 bases between. CDR3 DNA sequence: TGTGCCAGCAGCTTCGGGCAGGCAAGCAGCTATTCACCCCTCCACTTT. Translated, it gives CASSFGQASSYSPLHF.

The J gene is TRBJ1-5, the V gene TRBV12-3 or TRBV12-4; D gene ambiguous. With 7 bases removed from V and 2 bases from J, the gap between germline ends came to 6 bases. The CDR3 covers 12 residues. The CDR3 loop reads CASKDGNQPQHF. CDR3 nucleotides: TGTGCCAGCAAGGATGGCAATCAGCCCCAGCATTTT.

This chain links TRBV2 with TRBJ1-5; a possible D gene is TRBD1 (5 bases). The germline gives CDR1 SNHLY, CDR2 FYNNEI. The V end lost 6 bases, the J end lost 7 bases, and 13 bases lay between the germline ends. CDR3 length: 13 residues. The CDR3 loop is CASRGEGGQPQHF. CDR3 DNA sequence: TGTGCCAGCAGGGGGGAGGGAGGACAGCCCCAGCATTTT. The full variable domain, completed using reference TRBV2 and TRBJ1-5, is EPEVTQTPSHQVTQMGQEVILRCVPISNHLYFYWYRQILGQKVEFLVSFYNNEISEKSEIFDDQFSVERPDGSNFTLKIRSTKLEDSAMYFCASRGEGGQPQHFGDGTRLSIL.

This sequence joins TRBV3-1 (or the pseudogene TRBV3-2) and TRBJ1-5; D remains ambiguous. The CDR3 is 13 amino acids. CDR1 and CDR2 from the germline V gene are LGHDT and YNNKEL (reference sequence). The ends were cut back, 4 bases at V and 5 bases at J, with 9 bases in the middle. The CDR3 spells CASSLTTDQPQHF. DNA for the CDR3: TGTGCCAGCAGCCTTACAACCGATCAGCCCCAGCATTTT.

The rearrangement uses TRBV4-1 and TRBJ1-1, with D possibly matching TRBD1 (5 bases). Germline assignment: CDR1 MGHRA and CDR2 YSYEKL. This CDR3 comprises 18 residues. V was trimmed by 0 bases and J by 1 base, leaving 18 bases between them. CDR3 amino acids: CASSQDRTGVVRNTEAFF. CDR3 DNA: TGCGCCAGCAGCCAAGATAGAACGGGGGTAGTACGGAACACTGAAGCTTTCTTT.

The chain has TRBV11-2 and TRBJ1-2; D remains ambiguous. Per germline, CDR1 SGHAT and CDR2 FQNNGV. With 5 bases removed from V and 2 bases from J, the gap between germline ends came to 9 bases. This CDR3 is 13 amino acids long. This chain's CDR3 is CASSPAGNYGYTF. As DNA, the CDR3 is TGTGCCAGCAGCCCGGCAGGCAACTATGGCTACACCTTC.

The genes are TRBV11-2 and TRBJ1-5, with D perhaps matching TRBD1 (5 bases). The CDR3 contains 15 residues. Trimming shortened V by 1 base and J by 5 bases, and 12 bases separated the two germline ends. CDR1 and CDR2 from the germline V gene are SGHAT and FQNNGV. The DNA of the CDR3 is TGTGCCAGCAGCTTAGGAGGCGGGGACGATCAGCCCCAGCATTTT. Its translation is CASSLGGGDDQPQHF.

A single count supports this clone. The genes are TRBV30 and TRBJ2-3; 9 bases line up with TRBD2. CDR3 size: 17 residues. Germline CDR1 and CDR2: GTSNPN and SVGIG (reference sequence). V lost 3 bases to trimming and J lost 3 bases; unmatched junction nucleotides: 13. CDR3 DNA: TGTGCCTGGAGGGCGGGGGGGCACCCATTCGGGACAGATACGCAGTATTTT. Its translation is CAWRAGGHPFGTDTQYF.

This chain links TRBV24-1 with TRBJ1-6; TRBD1 might be the D (5 bases). Germline assignment: CDR1 KGHDR and CDR2 SFDVKD. Trimming cost V 7 bases and J 9 bases, with 12 bases left between them. The CDR3 sequence is 13 residues long. The CDR3 protein is CATSRGGSSPLHF. In nucleotides, the CDR3 is TGTGCCACCAGCCGGGGGGGAAGTTCACCCCTCCACTTT.

The chain carries TRBV10-3 and TRBJ2-3; 8 nucleotides line up with TRBD2. Germline assignment: CDR1 ENHRY and CDR2 SYGVKD. This CDR3 region has 16 residues. Trimming took 2 bases from V and 4 from J; bases not matched to a gene: 8. Written as DNA, the CDR3 is TGTGCCATCAGTGAGGTCATGACGGGGGGGCCAGATACGCAGTATTTT. Its protein product is CAISEVMTGGPDTQYF.

This rearrangement joins TRBV4-1 to TRBJ1-2; 7 nucleotides agree with TRBD1. The CDR3 totals 16 residues. The junction had 11 bases not matched to a gene; V was cut back by 3 bases and J by 4 bases. Looked up from germline, CDR1 is MGHRA and CDR2 is YSYEKL. The CDR3 nucleotides read TGCGCCAGCAGCCAGCTACTACAGGGGAACCTCTATGGCTACACCTTC. It codes for CASSQLLQGNLYGYTF.

The rearrangement joins TRBV24-1 to TRBJ2-3; 9 nucleotides match TRBD2. V was clipped by 1 base and J by 3 bases; unmatched bases: 10. The CDR3 is 18 residues long. Germline V gene lookup returns CDR1 KGHDR and CDR2 SFDVKD. The CDR3 DNA sequence: TGTGCCACCAGTGATTTAGGGGCTAGCGGGGAAGGAACAGATACGCAGTATTTT. This codes for CATSDLGASGEGTDTQYF.

This sequence joins TRBV4-1 and TRBJ1-5; the D is unclear. The germline V gene has CDR1 MGHRA and CDR2 YSYEKL. Trimming stripped 0 bases from V and 6 bases from J, with 12 bases between. This CDR3 has 15 amino acids. DNA of the CDR3: TGCGCCAGCAGCCAAGAATCAGCAGGAACTCAGCCCCAGCATTTT. Translation: CASSQESAGTQPQHF.

By sample fraction, this clone is large. The chain recombines TRBV3-1 (or the pseudogene TRBV3-2) with TRBJ2-3, with D hard to call. Between the trimmed V and J ends, which lost 2 bases and 0 bases, there was a span of 12 bases. This CDR3 has 16 residues. Germline lookup yields CDR1 LGHDT and CDR2 YNNKEL (reference sequence). CDR3 nucleotides: TGTGCCAGCAGCCAATGGGTGGTCTCTAGCACAGATACGCAGTATTTT. Protein product: CASSQWVVSSTDTQYF.

The chain recombines TRBV19 with TRBJ2-2; the match to TRBD1 covers 8 bases. In germline, CDR1 is LNHDA, CDR2 SQIVND (reference sequence). V gave up 5 bases and J gave up 1 base; unmatched junction bases: 3. CDR3 size: 15 residues. The CDR3 DNA is TGTGCCAGTAGTTTGGGGACAGGGAACACCGGGGAGCTGTTTTTT. Its protein product is CASSLGTGNTGELFF. Full variable domain (missing parts from reference TRBV19 and TRBJ2-2): DGGITQSPKYLFRKEGQNVTLSCEQNLNHDAMYWYRQDPGQGLRLIYYSQIVNDFQKGDIAEGYSVSREKKESFPLTVTSAQKNPTAFYLCASSLGTGNTGELFFGEGSRLTVL.

The CDR3 spells CASSLEFTMNTEAFF. The CDR3 DNA sequence: TGTGCCAGCAGCTTAGAGTTCACCATGAACACTGAAGCTTTCTTT. This chain uses TRBV7-2 with TRBJ1-1, with D uncertain. Germline values: CDR1 SGHTA, CDR2 FQGNSA. The CDR3 runs to 15 residues. V shed 1 base and J shed 0 bases, with 9 bases lying between them.

This clone was counted a few times. V is TRBV4-1 and J is TRBJ1-1; a possible D gene is TRBD1 (6 bases). The CDR3 runs 17 residues. Germline CDR1 is MGHRA and CDR2 is YSYEKL. Between the trimmed V and J ends, which lost 1 base and 7 bases, there was a span of 22 bases. CDR3 protein: CASSQGGGAGDKIEAFF. The CDR3 DNA is TGCGCCAGCAGCCAAGGTGGGGGAGCAGGGGATAAGATTGAAGCTTTCTTT.